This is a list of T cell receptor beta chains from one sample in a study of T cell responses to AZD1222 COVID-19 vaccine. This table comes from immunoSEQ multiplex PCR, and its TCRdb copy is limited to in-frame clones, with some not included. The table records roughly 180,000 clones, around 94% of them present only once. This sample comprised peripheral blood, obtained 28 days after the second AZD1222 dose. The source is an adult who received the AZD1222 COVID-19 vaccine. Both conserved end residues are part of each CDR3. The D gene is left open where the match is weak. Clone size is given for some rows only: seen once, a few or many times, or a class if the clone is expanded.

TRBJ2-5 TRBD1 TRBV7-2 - CASSFRQGETQYF TGTGCCAGCAGCTTCAGACAGGGAGAGACCCAGTACTTC
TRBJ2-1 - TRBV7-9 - CASSGVRVGEQFF TGTGCCAGCAGTGGGGTCCGGGTCGGGGAGCAGTTCTTC
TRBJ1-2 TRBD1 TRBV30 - CAWRGTATNYGYTF TGTGCCTGGAGGGGGACAGCTACTAACTATGGCTACACCTTC
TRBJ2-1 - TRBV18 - CASSPPLDSYNEQFF TGTGCCAGCTCACCACCGTTAGACTCCTACAATGAGCAGTTCTTC
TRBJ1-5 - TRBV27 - CASRTGHQNQPQHF TGTGCCAGCAGGACGGGACACCAGAATCAGCCCCAGCATTTT
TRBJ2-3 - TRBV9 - CASSPSNTDTQYF TGTGCCAGCAGCCCATCGAACACAGATACGCAGTATTTT
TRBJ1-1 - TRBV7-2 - CASSLFSRDTEAFF TGTGCCAGCAGCTTATTTTCCCGGGACACTGAAGCTTTCTTT
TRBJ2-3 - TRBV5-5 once CASSSPLEADTQYF TGTGCCAGCAGCTCCCCGCTGGAAGCAGATACGCAGTATTTT
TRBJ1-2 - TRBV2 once CASSLLFNPGYGYTF TGTGCCAGCAGCCTCCTCTTCAACCCTGGGTATGGCTACACCTTC
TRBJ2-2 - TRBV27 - CASKPGVPPTGELFF TGTGCCAGCAAACCGGGGGTCCCCCCCACCGGGGAGCTGTTTTTT
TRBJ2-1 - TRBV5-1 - CASSFNPGMNEQFF TGCGCCAGCAGCTTCAATCCGGGTATGAATGAGCAGTTCTTC